The following is a TCR beta chain sequence with its context. What it binds is unknown. The data derive from a study of T cell responses to AZD1222 COVID-19 vaccine. General study points: Following two doses of AZD1222, Spike-specific TCR breadth and depth rose. Reportedly, nearly half of unique spike TCRs recognized epitopes outside B.1.351/B.1.1.7 mutations. Baseline seropositivity characterized only a handful of AZD1222 recipients.

V trimming: 0 bases; J trimming: 6 bases; junction bases outside the gene matches: 13. The CDR3 has 19 amino acids. Looked up from germline, CDR1 is SGHTA and CDR2 is FQGNSA. Libraries were prepared by immunoSEQ multiplex PCR; TCRdb keeps only in-frame clonotypes and omits some of them. Among roughly 190,000 clones listed, roughly 93% were seen once. The sequenced sample was peripheral blood, obtained on day 0 of AZD1222 vaccination. This clonotype was sampled from an adult in good health. This rearrangement joins TRBV7-2 to TRBJ1-6, with 8 nucleotides matching TRBD1. The CDR3 nucleotides are TGTGCCAGCAGCTTAGCGCAGGGGGCAGGCCTCTTTTTTAATTCACCCCTCCACTTT. Translation gives CASSLAQGAGLFFNSPLHF. The whole variable domain, remainder taken from reference TRBV7-2 and TRBJ1-6, is GAGVSQSPSNKVTEKGKDVELRCDPISGHTALYWYRQSLGQGLEFLIYFQGNSAPDKSGLPSDRFSAERTGGSVSTLTIQRTQQEDSAVYLCASSLAQGAGLFFNSPLHFGNGTRLTVT.